This T cell receptor beta chain came from a study of neoadjuvant anti-PD-1 for oral cavity cancer. Study-wide background: Around day 43, patients without progression received a fourth nivolumab dose before surgery. Study conclusions and caveats: Treg/Th17 ratio rose with pretreatment blood and fell with post-treatment tumor TCRbeta clonality. Non-responders to neoadjuvant nivolumab had significantly more clonal PBMC T cells than responders.

Analysis of PBMCs was direct, with no culture step. In the case of this clone: Its specificity is unknown.

The data were produced by immunoSEQ multiplex PCR, yet TCRdb's version contains in-frame clones alone and is incomplete. The table lists about 15,000 clones, about 67% of them singletons. Germline CDR1 and CDR2: SNHLY and FYNNEI. V shed 8 bases, J shed 5 bases, and the junction held 6 bases outside the gene matches. There are 13 residues in the CDR3. The material was PBMCs, obtained before nivolumab (anti-PD-1) treatment. This chain uses TRBV2 with TRBJ2-5, with 9 bases lining up with TRBD2. The clonotype was recovered from a person aged 35-79 years with oral cavity squamous cell carcinoma. This CDR3 reads CASARGGLETQYF. The CDR3 DNA sequence: TGTGCCAGCGCGCGGGGGGGCCTTGAGACCCAGTACTTC.